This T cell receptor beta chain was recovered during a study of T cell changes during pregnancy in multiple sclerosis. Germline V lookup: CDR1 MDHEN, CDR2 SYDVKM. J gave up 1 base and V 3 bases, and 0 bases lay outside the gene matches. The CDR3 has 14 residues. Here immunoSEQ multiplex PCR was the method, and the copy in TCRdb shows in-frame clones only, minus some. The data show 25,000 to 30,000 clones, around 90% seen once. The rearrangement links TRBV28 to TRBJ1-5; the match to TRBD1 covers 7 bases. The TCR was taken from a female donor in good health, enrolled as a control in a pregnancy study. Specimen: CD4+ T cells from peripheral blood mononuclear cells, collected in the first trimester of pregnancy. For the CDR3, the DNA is TGTGCCAGCAGTTTGGGACAGAGCAATCAGCCCCAGCATTTT. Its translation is CASSLGQSNQPQHF.